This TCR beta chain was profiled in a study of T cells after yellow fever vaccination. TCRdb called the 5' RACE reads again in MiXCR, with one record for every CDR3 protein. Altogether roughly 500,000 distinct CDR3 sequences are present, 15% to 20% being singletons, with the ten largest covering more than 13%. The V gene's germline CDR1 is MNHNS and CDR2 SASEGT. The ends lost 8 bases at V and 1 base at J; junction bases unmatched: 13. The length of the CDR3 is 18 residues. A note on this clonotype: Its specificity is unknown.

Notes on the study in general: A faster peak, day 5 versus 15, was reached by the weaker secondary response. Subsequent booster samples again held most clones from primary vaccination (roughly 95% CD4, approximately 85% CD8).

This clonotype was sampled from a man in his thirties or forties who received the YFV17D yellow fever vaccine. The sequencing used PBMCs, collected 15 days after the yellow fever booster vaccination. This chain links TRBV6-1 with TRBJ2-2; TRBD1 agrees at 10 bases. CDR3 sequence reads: CASGPGQGRPLNTGELFF. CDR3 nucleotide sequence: TGTGCCAGCGGTCCGGGACAGGGGCGACCGTTGAACACCGGGGAGCTGTTTTTT.